Listed below are T cell receptor beta chains from one sample, sequenced in a study of technical replicates of blood from several donors. Assay: immunoSEQ multiplex PCR; the TCRdb copy retains only in-frame clones and omits some. In the table there are some 80,000 clones, approximately 96% of which are singletons. Specimen: T cells isolated from PBMCs. The receptors were gathered from a human donor in good health. Each CDR3 is given with its conserved first and last residue. Fields, in order: J gene, D gene, V gene, CDR3 DNA, CDR3 protein. A D gene is named only where the DNA matches it firmly.

TRBJ1-1	.	TRBV7-9	TGTGCCAGCAGCTTAGGGGGAGAGGGTTGGGGCACTGAAGCTTTCTTT	CASSLGGEGWGTEAFF
TRBJ1-1	TRBD1	TRBV6-6	TGTGCCAGCGGGACAGGGGGCCGGTACACTGAAGCTTTCTTT	CASGTGGRYTEAFF
TRBJ2-7	.	TRBV6-5	TGTGCCAGCAGTTTATCGCGGGGACCCCCGATCTACGAGCAGTACTTC	CASSLSRGPPIYEQYF
TRBJ1-5	.	TRBV21-1	TGTGCCAGCAGCAAAGTTCAGAATAGCAATCAGCCCCAGCATTTT	CASSKVQNSNQPQHF
TRBJ2-1	TRBD2	TRBV29-1	TGCAGCGTTAGACTAGCGGGGGGGGAGGCTCATAATGAGCAGTTCTTC	CSVRLAGGEAHNEQFF
TRBJ1-4	.	TRBV6-5	TGTGCCAGCTGTCCGGGGGGCCGGGCTAATGAAAAACTGTTTTTT	CASCPGGRANEKLFF
TRBJ1-5	TRBD1	TRBV15	TGTGCCACCAGCAGAGATCCAGGGGGCGGACAGCCCCAGCATTTT	CATSRDPGGGQPQHF
TRBJ2-3	.	TRBV20-1	TGCAGTGCTTCCCCCGGGGATACGCAGTATTTT	CSASPGDTQYF
TRBJ2-2	.	TRBV11-2	TGTGCCAGCAGCTTAGTGGGGGGACAGCTCACCGGGGAGCTGTTTTTT	CASSLVGGQLTGELFF
TRBJ1-2	.	TRBV28	TGTGCCAGCAGTACCCCGTCGACAGCTCCTCTGGGCTACACCTTC	CASSTPSTAPLGYTF
TRBJ1-5	TRBD1	TRBV6-1	TGTGCTATCTCCTGGGGGACAGAGAAGAATCAGCCCCAGCATTTT	CAISWGTEKNQPQHF
TRBJ2-2	.	TRBV11-2	TGTGCCAGCAGCTTAGGGGTTTGGGAGGCCGGGGAGCTGTTTTTT	CASSLGVWEAGELFF
TRBJ1-2	.	TRBV25-1	TGTGCCAGCAGTCCAGGGGAATGGGGCTACACCTTC	CASSPGEWGYTF
TRBJ2-1	TRBD1	TRBV11-3	TGTGCCAGCAGCCAGGGGGCAGTTAGCTCCTACAATGAGCAGTTCTTC	CASSQGAVSSYNEQFF